The clone carrying this T cell receptor beta chain was picked up one time. The target antigen is unknown. The V end lost 2 bases, the J end lost 0 bases, and 11 bases lay between the germline ends. Germline CDR1 WSHSY, CDR2 SAAADI. The CDR3 loop spans 15 amino acids. The record originates from a study of T cells in Graves' hyperthyroidism and ophthalmopathy. RNA transcripts were the template for amplifying TCR beta CDR3 regions. TCR CDR3 regions were first amplified by RT-PCR with HTBI primers. Via MiXCR, TCRdb re-called the multiplex PCR reads, giving one row per CDR3 protein. The sample lists some 770,000 distinct CDR3 sequences, about 16% occurring once. General study results and limits: Blood also contained most expanded thyroid clonotypes above 0.001.

Patients aged 18 to 65 with hyperthyroidism were newly diagnosed, with duration under 2 months. Exclusions: uncontrolled infection, other autoimmune disease, pregnancy, lactation. Diagnoses were made from clinical symptoms, serum measures (thyroxine and TRAb), thyroid ultrasound and orbital computed tomography. This chain uses TRBV10-2 with TRBJ2-7; D is unclear. The clonotype comes from a man between 18 and 29 years old with Graves' hyperthyroidism. Sequencing was done on a sample of blood. CDR3 amino acids: CASSETAPSSYEQYF. CDR3 in DNA: TGCGCCAGCAGTGAGACGGCGCCAAGCTCCTACGAGCAGTACTTC.